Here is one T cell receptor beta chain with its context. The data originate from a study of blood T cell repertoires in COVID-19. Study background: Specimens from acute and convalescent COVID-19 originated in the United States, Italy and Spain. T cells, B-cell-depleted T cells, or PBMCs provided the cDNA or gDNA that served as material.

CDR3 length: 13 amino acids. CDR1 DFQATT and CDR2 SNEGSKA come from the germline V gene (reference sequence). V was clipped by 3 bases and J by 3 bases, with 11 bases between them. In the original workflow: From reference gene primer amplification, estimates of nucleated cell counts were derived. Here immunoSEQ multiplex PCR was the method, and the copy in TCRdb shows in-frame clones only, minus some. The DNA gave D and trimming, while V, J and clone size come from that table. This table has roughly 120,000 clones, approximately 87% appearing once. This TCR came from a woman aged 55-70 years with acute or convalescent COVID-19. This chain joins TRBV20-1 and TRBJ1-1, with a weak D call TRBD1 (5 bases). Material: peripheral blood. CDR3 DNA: TGCAGTGCTAGTACAGGAGTTTACACTGAAGCTTTCTTT. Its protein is CSASTGVYTEAFF.